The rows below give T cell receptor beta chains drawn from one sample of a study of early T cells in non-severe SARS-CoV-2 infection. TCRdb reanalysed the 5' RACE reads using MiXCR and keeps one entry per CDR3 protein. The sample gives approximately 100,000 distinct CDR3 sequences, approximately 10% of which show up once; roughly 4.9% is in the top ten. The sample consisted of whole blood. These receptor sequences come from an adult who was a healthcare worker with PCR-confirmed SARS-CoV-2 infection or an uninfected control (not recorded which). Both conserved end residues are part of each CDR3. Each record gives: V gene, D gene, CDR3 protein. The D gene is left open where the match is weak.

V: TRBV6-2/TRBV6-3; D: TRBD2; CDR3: CASSYGREGTQYF
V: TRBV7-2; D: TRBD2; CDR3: CASNLLTSGREVTYNEQFF
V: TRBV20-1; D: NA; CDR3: CSAQAGQPQHF
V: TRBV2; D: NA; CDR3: CASSDSGGAGAFF
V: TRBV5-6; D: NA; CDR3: CASSSDRQGNTIYF
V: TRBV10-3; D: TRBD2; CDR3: CAIMASGEETQYF
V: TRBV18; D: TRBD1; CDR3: CASSRDRVPTDTQYF
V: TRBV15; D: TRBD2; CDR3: CASSTSGLTYEQYF
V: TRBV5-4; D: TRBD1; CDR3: CASSYNLGTGDSYEQYF
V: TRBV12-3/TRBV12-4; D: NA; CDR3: CASRAPAYNEQFF
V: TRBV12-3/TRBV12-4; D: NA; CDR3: CASRGKEGFGSYEQYF
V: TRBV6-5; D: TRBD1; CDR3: CASSYPGQGYGYTF
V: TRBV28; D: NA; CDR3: CASHPSQAYGYTF
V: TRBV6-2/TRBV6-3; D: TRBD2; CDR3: CASSSGLAGVNEQFF
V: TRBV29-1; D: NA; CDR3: CSASWAGTDTQYF
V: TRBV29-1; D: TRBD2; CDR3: CSVASSGYYEQYF
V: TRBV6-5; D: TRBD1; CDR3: CASSSYQAGQGHGYTF
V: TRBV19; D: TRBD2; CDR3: CASSIFSGGPSYNEQFF
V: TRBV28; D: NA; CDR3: CASDGAHYGYTF
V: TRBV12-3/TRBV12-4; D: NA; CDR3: CASSVAYEQYF
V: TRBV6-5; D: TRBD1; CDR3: CASSWGQTNTGELFF
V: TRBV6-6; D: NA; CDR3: CASSYGPPQETQYF
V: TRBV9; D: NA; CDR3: CASSVGRTTTGELFF
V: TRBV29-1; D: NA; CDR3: CSVLKQTNTGELFF
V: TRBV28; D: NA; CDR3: CASSLRQVPPMQYF
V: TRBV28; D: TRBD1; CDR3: CASSVQGVREQYF
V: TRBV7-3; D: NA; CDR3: CASSLTGGIDSFNYGYTF
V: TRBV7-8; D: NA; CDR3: CASSLRTRSYEQYF
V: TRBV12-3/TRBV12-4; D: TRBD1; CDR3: CASSRTDRAYGYTF